One sample yielded the 25 T cell receptor beta chains listed below, sequenced in a study of OX40 agonist ivuxolimab in advanced cancers. Produced via immunoSEQ multiplex PCR; TCRdb's table is partial and in-frame only. The repertoire includes 60,000 to 75,000 clones, around 81% of them detected once, and about 1% sits in the top ten. This sample comprised CD4+ or CD8+ T cells sorted from blood, obtained in a trial of the OX40 agonist ivuxolimab. Receptors were obtained from an adult with an advanced solid tumor such as melanoma, head and neck, liver or kidney cancer.

The table lists this clone with a few counts. The rearrangement links TRBV5-1 to TRBJ2-7; D possibly corresponds to TRBD1 (6 bases). Germline-derived CDR1 and CDR2 are SGHRS and YFSETQ. Between the trimmed V and J ends, which lost 0 bases and 3 bases, there was a span of 10 bases. The CDR3 has 14 residues. This CDR3 is CASSLVQGNYEQYF. The CDR3 DNA sequence: TGCGCCAGCAGCTTGGTTCAGGGGAACTACGAGCAGTACTTC. The full variable domain, in which reference TRBV5-1 and TRBJ2-7 provide the parts outside the CDR3, is KAGVTQTPRYLIKTRGQQVTLSCSPISGHRSVSWYQQTPGQGLQFLFEYFSETQRNKGNFPGRFSGRQFSNSRSEMNVSTLELGDSALYLCASSLVQGNYEQYFGPGTRLTVT.

The rearrangement links TRBV19 to TRBJ2-3; 7 nucleotides match TRBD2. This CDR3 is built from 14 residues. Looked up from germline, CDR1 is LNHDA and CDR2 is SQIVND (reference sequence). V was pared by 5 bases and J by 6 bases, with 8 bases of the junction left unmatched. Written as DNA, the CDR3 is TGTGCCAGTAGTCCAATGACTAGCAGGGATACGCAGTATTTT. It is translated as CASSPMTSRDTQYF.

The chain links TRBV4-3 to TRBJ2-3; D is unresolved. Germline CDR1 is LGHNA and CDR2 is YSLEER. V dropped 4 bases and J dropped 5 bases, with 16 bases sitting between them. The length of the CDR3 is 15 residues. The CDR3 here is CASSPGGSFKDTQYF. CDR3 coding DNA: TGCGCCAGCAGCCCGGGCGGATCATTCAAAGATACGCAGTATTTT.

Details on this clone: An end of the junction does not agree with germline; a read error may underlie this. The chain recombines TRBV10-3 with TRBJ1-2; D is uncertain. Germline CDR1 is ENHRY and CDR2 is SYGVKD. The CDR3 is 12 residues long. The CDR3 DNA follows: TGTGCCATCAGTGAGTCGACAAGTGGAACAGCATTC. It is translated as CAISESTSGTAF.

By frequency in the sample, this clone is medium-sized. This same CDR3 is encoded by further DNA sequences in the sample. The chain couples TRBV9 to TRBJ1-1, with D hard to call. Germline V gives CDR1 SGDLS, CDR2 YYNGEE. This CDR3 contains 14 residues. The V and J ends lost 0 bases and 2 bases respectively, with 8 bases between them. CDR3 amino acids: CASSVERLNTEAFF. The CDR3 DNA follows: TGTGCCAGCAGCGTAGAGAGGCTAAACACTGAAGCTTTCTTT. The complete variable domain, with remaining parts taken from reference TRBV9 and TRBJ1-1, reads DSGVTQTPKHLITATGQRVTLRCSPRSGDLSVYWYQQSLDQGLQFLIQYYNGEERAKGNILERFSAQQFPDLHSELNLSSLELGDSALYFCASSVERLNTEAFFGQGTRLTVV.

Only a few counts were recorded for this clone. The chain carries TRBV7-9 and TRBJ2-5, with 8 positions matching TRBD1. CDR1 is SEHNR, CDR2 FQNEAQ, per germline (reference sequence). This CDR3 contains 14 residues. The trim removed 5 bases at V and 0 bases at J, leaving 2 bases unmatched. DNA for the CDR3: TGTGCCAGCAGCGGGGACAGGTACCAAGAGACCCAGTACTTC. This sequence encodes CASSGDRYQETQYF.

This clone appeared a single time. This chain joins TRBV5-6 and TRBJ2-1; 11 bases are shared with TRBD2. Germline V lookup: CDR1 SGHDT, CDR2 YYEEEE. V gave up 0 bases and J gave up 4 bases; unmatched junction bases: 9. CDR3 length: 18 residues. The CDR3 reads CASSLDALGLAGYNEQFF. The CDR3 DNA is TGTGCCAGCAGCTTGGACGCGTTAGGACTAGCGGGTTACAATGAGCAGTTCTTC.

In this sample, this clone turned up a few times. The chain links TRBV2 to TRBJ1-1; 7 nucleotides align to TRBD1. The CDR3 length is 12 residues. V dropped 10 bases and J dropped 4; count of bases not matched to a gene: 6. Germline CDR1 SNHLY, CDR2 FYNNEI. CDR3 sequence reads: CATRRGGTEAFF. The CDR3 DNA is TGTGCCACCCGCAGGGGGGGCACTGAAGCTTTCTTT.

The chain has TRBV7-8 and TRBJ1-1; D is perhaps TRBD1 (5 bases). Germline assignment: CDR1 SGHVS and CDR2 FQNEAQ. The CDR3 sequence is 17 residues long. Trimming removed 0 bases at V and 1 base at J, with 15 bases between. The CDR3, as DNA: TGTGCCAGCAGCTTAGCCAGCGGGGGGAGGCGGAACACTGAAGCTTTCTTT. This codes for CASSLASGGRRNTEAFF.

This chain joins TRBV6-6 and TRBJ1-1; 7 bases match TRBD1. CDR1 and CDR2 (germline): MNHNY, SVGAGI (reference sequence). With V trimmed by 5 bases and J by 3 bases, 6 bases remained unmatched. CDR3 length equals 14 residues. The CDR3 spells CASSADRVYTEAFF. CDR3 DNA: TGTGCCAGCAGTGCCGACAGGGTTTACACTGAAGCTTTCTTT.

Comment on this clone: This sample also contains other DNA sequences that code for the same CDR3. The rearrangement joins TRBV11-2 to TRBJ1-1, with D uncertain. V was pared by 1 base and J by 1 base, with 7 bases between. Per the germline V gene, CDR1 is SGHAT and CDR2 is FQNNGV. This CDR3 spans 14 amino acids. The CDR3 protein is CASSLAGQNTEAFF. For the CDR3, the DNA is TGTGCCAGCAGCTTAGCCGGGCAGAACACTGAAGCTTTCTTT.

The chain is built from TRBV7-9 and TRBJ2-5; D may be TRBD1 (5 bases). Germline-derived CDR1 and CDR2 are SEHNR and FQNEAQ (reference sequence). V was pared by 5 bases and J by 4 bases, with 11 bases between. The CDR3 contains 13 residues. Here the CDR3 reads CASSPKGPETQYF. Written as DNA, the CDR3 is TGTGCCAGCAGCCCTAAGGGGCCAGAGACCCAGTACTTC.

A remark on this clone: The same CDR3 arises from other DNA sequences in this sample as well. V is TRBV5-1 and J is TRBJ2-7, with 7 positions matching TRBD1. The CDR3 contains 13 residues. Trimming cost V 5 bases and J 4 bases; bases outside gene matches: 6. Germline-derived CDR1 and CDR2 are SGHRS and YFSETQ. DNA of the CDR3: TGCGCCAGCAGTCGGGACAGTTTTTACGAGCAGTACTTC. Translation gives CASSRDSFYEQYF.

The chain has TRBV29-1 and TRBJ2-7, with D possibly being TRBD2 (5 bases). This CDR3 is 11 amino acids long. The V end lost 8 bases, the J end lost 5 bases, and 13 bases lay between the germline ends. The V gene's germline CDR1 is SQVTM and CDR2 ANQGSEA. CDR3 protein: CSLRLGDEQYF. In nucleotides, the CDR3 is TGCAGCCTCAGACTCGGGGACGAGCAGTACTTC.

V and J are TRBV18 and TRBJ1-1; 9 positions agree with TRBD1. The CDR3 runs to 16 residues. V shed 4 bases and J 9 bases; nucleotides not matched to a gene: 15. Germline-derived CDR1 and CDR2 are KGHSH and LQKENI. The CDR3 sequence: CASSRTGDPSQQKAFF. For the CDR3, the DNA is TGTGCCAGCTCACGGACAGGGGACCCATCCCAACAAAAAGCTTTCTTT. The entire variable domain, with the rest obtained from reference TRBV18 and TRBJ1-1, is as follows: NAGVMQNPRHLVRRRGQEARLRCSPMKGHSHVYWYRQLPEEGLKFMVYLQKENIIDESGMPKERFSAEFPKEGPSILRIQQVVRGDSAAYFCASSRTGDPSQQKAFFGQGTRLTVV.

The chain couples TRBV6-6 to TRBJ1-1; 7 bases map to TRBD1. CDR1 is MNHNY and CDR2 is SVGAGI in the germline V gene (reference sequence). The CDR3 length is 15 residues. The V gene end was trimmed by 6 bases and the J gene end by 1 base; junction bases not matched to a gene: 8. CDR3 in DNA: TGTGCCAGCAGGACCACCCGGGACAGGAACACTGAAGCTTTCTTT. Its translation is CASRTTRDRNTEAFF.

Regarding this clone: The sample carries other DNA sequences with the same CDR3. V and J are TRBV29-1 and TRBJ2-3; no definite D call. The CDR3 sequence is 11 residues long. The germline V gene has CDR1 SQVTM and CDR2 ANQGSEA. Trimming removed 4 bases at V and 5 bases at J, with 7 bases between. CDR3 nucleotide sequence: TGCAGCGTTGTTGTGGGAGATACGCAGTATTTT. The encoded protein is CSVVVGDTQYF.

The chain uses TRBV5-1 and TRBJ1-1; maybe TRBD1 (6 bases). Per germline, CDR1 SGHRS and CDR2 YFSETQ. This CDR3 spans 14 amino acids. Trimming stripped 0 bases from V and 4 bases from J, with 10 bases between. The CDR3 coding sequence is TGCGCCAGCAGCTTGGAACAGGGATTCACTGAAGCTTTCTTT. Encoded protein: CASSLEQGFTEAFF.

V is TRBV28 and J is TRBJ1-2; D is unresolved. Trimming cost V 2 bases and J 7 bases, with 11 bases left between them. The V gene's germline CDR1 is MDHEN and CDR2 SYDVKM. This CDR3 comprises 13 residues. The CDR3, as DNA: TGTGCCAGCAGTTTAGGGTCCCCCTCTGGCTACACCTTC. It specifies CASSLGSPSGYTF.

This clone was counted once. This chain joins TRBV2 and TRBJ1-1, with D unclear. V was shortened by 7 bases and J by 0 bases, with 9 bases between the two germline ends. Germline CDR1 and CDR2: SNHLY and FYNNEI. The CDR3 runs 13 residues. CDR3 sequence: CASTSSMNTEAFF. CDR3 nucleotide sequence: TGTGCCAGCACCTCTTCCATGAACACTGAAGCTTTCTTT.

V is TRBV5-5 and J is TRBJ2-3; D uncertain. This CDR3 is built from 15 residues. The V gene lost 4 bases and the J gene lost 0 bases, with 12 bases spanning the gap. Germline CDR1 reads SGHKS; CDR2 reads YYEKEE (reference sequence). DNA of the CDR3: TGTGCCAGCAGCCCCCCGACGGCTAGCACAGATACGCAGTATTTT. This sequence encodes CASSPPTASTDTQYF.

This chain connects TRBV30 to TRBJ1-1; the match to TRBD1 covers 8 bases. After removal of 5 bases from V and 1 base from J, the junction contained 6 bases not matched to a gene. Germline CDR1 reads GTSNPN; CDR2 reads SVGIG (reference sequence). This CDR3 spans 14 amino acids. DNA for the CDR3: TGTGCCTGGGGGAGGGGGACAGGGAACACTGAAGCTTTCTTT. It translates to CAWGRGTGNTEAFF.

This clone occurred a few times. The V call is TRBV5-1, the J call TRBJ2-3; TRBD1 aligns across 7 bases. The germline gives CDR1 SGHRS, CDR2 YFSETQ. V gave up 0 bases and J gave up 2 bases; unmatched junction bases: 6. The CDR3 sequence is 16 residues long. This chain's CDR3 is CASSLGGTAITDTQYF. Written as DNA, the CDR3 is TGCGCCAGCAGCTTGGGGGGGACAGCAATCACAGATACGCAGTATTTT.

V gene TRBV5-6 combines with J gene TRBJ2-7, with D possibly being TRBD1 or TRBD2 (5 bases each). V lost 3 bases and J lost 3, with 16 bases in between. The CDR3 runs to 15 residues. The germline V gene has CDR1 SGHDT and CDR2 YYEEEE. CDR3 residues: CASSWTLENYYEQYF. The CDR3 nucleotides are TGTGCCAGCAGCTGGACACTAGAAAACTACTACGAGCAGTACTTC.

V and J are TRBV29-1 and TRBJ1-1; D not resolved. V was trimmed by 3 bases and J by 1 base, leaving 9 bases between them. This CDR3 spans 13 amino acids. The germline V gene encodes CDR1 SQVTM and CDR2 ANQGSEA. Here the CDR3 DNA reads TGCAGCGTTGAGAGCCAGAGGAACACTGAAGCTTTCTTT. This gives the protein CSVESQRNTEAFF.